The 22 T cell receptor beta chains presented below share a single source sample, sequenced in a study of blood T cell repertoires in COVID-19. Repertoires were generated with immunoSEQ multiplex PCR, while TCRdb's copy carries only in-frame clones and drops some. The table lists a few hundred thousand clones, 70% to 90% of them singletons. Sequencing was performed on PBMCs or T cells enriched from blood (not recorded which). Every receptor here comes from a woman aged 40 to 50 with acute COVID-19.

This clone was detected once. This sequence joins TRBV5-1 and TRBJ1-1; a possible D gene is TRBD1 (6 bases). The V gene's germline CDR1 is SGHRS and CDR2 YFSETQ. The CDR3 consists of 14 residues. V shed 2 bases and J shed 4 bases, with 12 bases lying between them. CDR3: CASSLSGAFTEAFF. DNA of the CDR3: TGCGCCAGCAGCTTATCAGGGGCGTTCACTGAAGCTTTCTTT.

This clone came up a few times. The gene calls are TRBV6-5 and TRBJ1-6; D is uncertain. There are 14 residues in the CDR3. Trimming removed 6 bases at V and 7 bases at J, with 13 bases between. The germline gives CDR1 MNHEY, CDR2 SVGAGI. CDR3 DNA sequence: TGTGCCAGCAGCCCCATCGGGGTGAATTCACCCCTCCACTTT. This gives the protein CASSPIGVNSPLHF.

This clone was counted only a few times. The rearrangement joins TRBV5-5 to TRBJ1-3; 7 nucleotides match TRBD1. J lost 6 bases, V lost 4 bases, and 10 bases had no gene match. Germline CDR1 reads SGHKS; CDR2 reads YYEKEE (reference sequence). The CDR3 extends over 15 amino acids. CDR3 sequence reads: CASSRTSRGANTIYF. Here the CDR3 DNA reads TGTGCCAGCAGCCGTACCTCCAGGGGGGCAAACACCATATATTTT.

Only a few counts were recorded for this clone. This chain connects TRBV19 to TRBJ2-1, with 9 positions matching TRBD2. CDR3 length: 17 residues. Losses at the gene ends were 3 bases for V and 4 bases for J; bases not matched to a gene: 10. From germline, CDR1 is LNHDA and CDR2 SQIVND (reference sequence). The CDR3 region has the DNA TGTGCCAGTAGTATCCCCCGCGGGAGGGCCGTTTACAATGAGCAGTTCTTC. It codes for CASSIPRGRAVYNEQFF.

The chain employs TRBV2 and TRBJ1-1; 9 bases match TRBD1. The CDR3 contains 14 residues. J gave up 6 bases and V 6 bases, and 8 bases lay outside the gene matches. Germline V gene lookup returns CDR1 SNHLY and CDR2 FYNNEI. CDR3 region: CASRATGGLAEAFF. CDR3 nucleotides: TGTGCCAGCAGAGCGACAGGGGGTCTCGCTGAAGCTTTCTTT.

CDR3 loop: CASSPPAGGIGTDTQYF. The DNA of the CDR3 is TGTGCCAGCTCACCACCGGCGGGCGGTATAGGCACAGATACGCAGTATTTT. V is TRBV18 and J is TRBJ2-3; D might be TRBD2 (5 bases). Germline CDR1 is KGHSH and CDR2 is LQKENI. This CDR3 is built from 17 residues. Trimming stripped 0 bases from V and 1 base from J, with 14 bases between.

The chain recombines TRBV9 with TRBJ1-2; 10 nucleotides align to TRBD1. V lost 4 bases and J lost 4; bases outside the gene matches: 4. CDR1 SGDLS and CDR2 YYNGEE come from the germline V gene. The CDR3 runs to 14 residues. CDR3 region: CASSRQGAGYGYTF. CDR3 DNA: TGTGCCAGCAGCAGACAGGGGGCAGGCTATGGCTACACCTTC.

The V call is TRBV7-2, the J call TRBJ2-7; D possibly corresponds to TRBD1 (5 bases). This CDR3 has 15 amino acids. Deletions cut 0 bases from V and 5 bases from J, with 14 bases between. The germline gives CDR1 SGHTA, CDR2 FQGNSA. CDR3: CASSLASMTVNEQYF. CDR3 DNA sequence: TGTGCCAGCAGCTTAGCCTCTATGACAGTCAACGAGCAGTACTTC. The full variable domain, with the rest looked up from reference TRBV7-2 and TRBJ2-7, is GAGVSQSPSNKVTEKGKDVELRCDPISGHTALYWYRQSLGQGLEFLIYFQGNSAPDKSGLPSDRFSAERTGGSVSTLTIQRTQQEDSAVYLCASSLASMTVNEQYFGPGTRLTVT.

Notes on this clone: This may stem from a read error, because a much larger clone lies one nucleotide away. V gene TRBV29-1 combines with J gene TRBJ1-2; 7 nucleotides agree with TRBD1. The V gene end was trimmed by 2 bases and the J gene end by 4 bases; junction bases not matched to a gene: 10. Germline V gene data show CDR1 as SQVTM and CDR2 as ANQGSEA. The CDR3 length is 15 residues. The CDR3, as DNA: TGCAGCGTTGAAAATAGATCGACAGGGACCTATGGCTACACCTTC. Its translation: CSVENRSTGTYGYTF.

A word on this clone: Compared with germline, one end of the junction differs, possibly owing to a read error. V is TRBV7-7 and J is TRBJ2-6, with 9 bases matching TRBD1. Germline V gene sequence: CDR1 SSHAT, CDR2 FNYEAQ (reference sequence). The CDR3 totals 16 residues. Here the CDR3 DNA reads TGTGCTAGCAGCGACCGACAGGGGGATGGGGCCAACGTCCTGACTTTC. The encoded protein is CASSDRQGDGANVLTF.

The rearrangement links TRBV7-3 to TRBJ1-3, with D possibly being TRBD1 (5 bases). Trimming left V 1 base short and J 2 bases short, with 12 bases between. Germline V CDR1 and CDR2: SGHTA, FQGTGA. This CDR3 region has 16 residues. The CDR3 is CASSLRRAGTGNTIYF. CDR3 sequence (DNA): TGTGCCAGCAGCTTAAGGAGGGCAGGGACTGGAAACACCATATATTTT.

The J gene is TRBJ1-4, the V gene TRBV5-6, with 7 bases lining up with TRBD1. This CDR3 has 13 amino acids. The V and J ends lost 1 base and 8 bases, in that order; junction bases with no gene match: 2. Germline V gene data show CDR1 as SGHDT and CDR2 as YYEEEE. CDR3 DNA: TGTGCCAGCAGCTTGACAGGGGTAGAAAAACTGTTTTTT. Its protein product is CASSLTGVEKLFF.

The chain recombines TRBV2 with TRBJ2-7, with 9 bases fitting TRBD2. Germline trimming cut 6 bases from V and 5 bases from J; bases unmatched to any gene: 8. This CDR3 comprises 14 residues. Germline V gene lookup returns CDR1 SNHLY and CDR2 FYNNEI. The CDR3 here is CASRAAGGPHEQYF. CDR3 coding DNA: TGTGCCAGCAGGGCCGCGGGGGGGCCCCACGAGCAGTACTTC.

The J gene is TRBJ1-1, the V gene TRBV5-1; D may be TRBD1 (6 bases). Germline CDR1 SGHRS, CDR2 YFSETQ. The V end lost 3 bases, the J end lost 3 bases, and 15 bases lay between the germline ends. The CDR3 has 15 amino acids. DNA of the CDR3: TGCGCCAGCAGCTACCTGGGGGCAGCGGACACTGAAGCTTTCTTT. It encodes CASSYLGAADTEAFF.

The chain couples TRBV7-2 to TRBJ2-2, with no clear D. V lost 3 bases to trimming and J lost 6 bases, with 5 bases between them. Germline assignment: CDR1 SGHTA and CDR2 FQGNSA. The length of the CDR3 is 12 residues. DNA of the CDR3: TGTGCCAGCAGCTTTTGGCCCGGGGAGCTGTTTTTT. The encoded protein is CASSFWPGELFF. The full variable domain, with the rest looked up from reference TRBV7-2 and TRBJ2-2, is GAGVSQSPSNKVTEKGKDVELRCDPISGHTALYWYRQSLGQGLEFLIYFQGNSAPDKSGLPSDRFSAERTGGSVSTLTIQRTQQEDSAVYLCASSFWPGELFFGEGSRLTVL.

The chain combines TRBV19 with TRBJ1-1, with 9 bases that match TRBD1. The ends lost 4 bases at V and 4 bases at J; junction bases unmatched: 16. CDR3 length: 18 amino acids. Germline V CDR1 and CDR2: LNHDA, SQIVND (reference sequence). The CDR3 spells CASSRFGWDRVVSTEAFF. DNA for the CDR3: TGTGCCAGTAGTAGGTTCGGGTGGGACAGGGTCGTTTCCACTGAAGCTTTCTTT.

The chain recombines TRBV3-1 (or the pseudogene TRBV3-2) with TRBJ2-7, with a tentative D call TRBD1 (6 bases). The CDR3 extends over 16 amino acids. V was cut by 4 bases and J by 3 bases, with 19 bases left in between. Per germline, CDR1 LGHDT and CDR2 YNNKEL (reference sequence). The CDR3 is CASSRTPRDTYYEQYF. CDR3 DNA: TGTGCCAGCAGCCGGACCCCCCGGGACACATACTACGAGCAGTACTTC.

In its sample, this clone was seen once. The V gene is TRBV6-5, the J gene TRBJ1-2; no reliable D call. Germline V gene sequence: CDR1 MNHEY, CDR2 SVGAGI. This CDR3 contains 13 residues. Deletions cut 2 bases from V and 7 bases from J, with 11 bases between. Here the CDR3 reads CASSYRRAGGYTF. The CDR3 nucleotides read TGTGCCAGCAGTTACCGGAGGGCTGGTGGCTACACCTTC.

This chain joins TRBV21-1 and TRBJ1-6. TRBV21-1 is given as a pseudogene. The CDR3 extends over 18 amino acids. CDR3 bases: TGTGCCAGCCACGGAGAGGGCGTCAACCACATTTATAATTCACCCCTCCACTTT. It specifies CASHGEGVNHIYNSPLHF.

This CDR3 reads CATSDDGGDGYTF. Written as DNA, the CDR3 is TGTGCCACCAGTGATGACGGGGGGGATGGCTACACCTTC. The chain employs TRBV24-1 and TRBJ1-2; D might be TRBD1 (5 bases). The CDR3 is 13 amino acids. Germline CDR1 reads KGHDR; CDR2 reads SFDVKD. V lost 3 bases, J lost 6 bases, and 10 bases lay in between.

The genes are TRBV28 and TRBJ2-7, with a possible D match to TRBD1 (5 bases). This CDR3 region has 13 residues. Trimming took 2 bases from V and 5 from J, leaving 10 bases between them. The germline V gene has CDR1 MDHEN and CDR2 SYDVKM. The DNA for the CDR3 is TGTGCCAGCAGTTTAGACGCAGGGAACGAGCAGTACTTC. Its protein is CASSLDAGNEQYF.

The V gene is TRBV16, the J gene TRBJ1-1, with D tentatively TRBD1 (5 bases). V was pared by 6 bases and J by 0 bases, with 8 bases between. The CDR3 is made up of 13 amino acids. Germline V gene data show CDR1 as KGHSY and CDR2 as FQNENV. CDR3 in amino acids: CASRMTVNTEAFF. CDR3 bases: TGTGCCAGCAGGATGACAGTGAACACTGAAGCTTTCTTT.